The 32 T cell receptor beta chains reported below all come from one sample, sequenced in a study of OX40 agonist ivuxolimab in advanced cancers. Repertoires were generated with immunoSEQ multiplex PCR, while TCRdb's copy carries only in-frame clones and drops some. The repertoire has about 82,000 clones, 80% to 90% of them found once; the top ten carry roughly 0.8%. The source was CD4+ or CD8+ T cells sorted from blood, collected in a trial of the OX40 agonist ivuxolimab. These receptors all come from an adult with an advanced solid tumor such as melanoma, head and neck, liver or kidney cancer.

The chain uses TRBV27 and TRBJ2-1; 7 positions match TRBD2. Germline CDR1 is MNHEY and CDR2 is SMNVEV (reference sequence). The length of the CDR3 is 14 residues. The ends lost 10 bases at V and 4 bases at J; junction bases unmatched: 10. For the CDR3, the DNA is TGTGCCACCAAGGTGGCGGGAGCTTACAATGAGCAGTTCTTC. Encoded protein: CATKVAGAYNEQFF.

The table lists this clone with a count of one. The rearrangement joins TRBV7-9 to TRBJ2-5; 7 nucleotides line up with TRBD2. The CDR3 covers 13 residues. The germline V gene encodes CDR1 SEHNR and CDR2 FQNEAQ (reference sequence). After removal of 5 bases from V and 3 bases from J, the junction contained 3 bases not matched to a gene. As DNA, the CDR3 is TGTGCCAGCAGCGTCCGGGGGGAAGAGACCCAGTACTTC. This encodes CASSVRGEETQYF.

The table lists this clone with a count of one. Here the CDR3 DNA reads TGTGCCTGGAGTGCCCTTTTTCCGGGACTCATACCCTCTGGAAACACCATATATTTT. As protein: CAWSALFPGLIPSGNTIYF. The chain combines TRBV30 with TRBJ1-3; D might be TRBD1 (5 bases). V lost 1 base, J lost 0 bases, and 22 bases lay in between. The CDR3 contains 19 residues. CDR1 is GTSNPN, CDR2 SVGIG, per germline (reference sequence).

The chain carries TRBV6-5 and TRBJ2-1; D remains ambiguous. CDR1 is MNHEY and CDR2 is SVGAGI in the germline V gene. The ends were cut back, 8 bases at V and 0 bases at J, with 11 bases in the middle. The CDR3 extends over 14 amino acids. Here the CDR3 reads CASSWESSYNEQFF. The DNA for the CDR3 is TGTGCCAGCTCTTGGGAAAGCTCCTACAATGAGCAGTTCTTC.

The chain uses TRBV30 and TRBJ1-6, with D possibly matching TRBD1 (6 bases). The germline V and J ends were trimmed by 3 bases and 10 bases, with 16 bases remaining between them. CDR3 length: 14 amino acids. The germline V gene has CDR1 GTSNPN and CDR2 SVGIG (reference sequence). The CDR3 is CAWSLIQGGSPLHF. The CDR3 DNA is TGTGCCTGGAGCCTAATACAGGGTGGGTCACCCCTCCACTTT.

The chain links TRBV5-6 to TRBJ2-7; D is perhaps TRBD1 or TRBD2 (6 bases each). Per the germline V gene, CDR1 is SGHDT and CDR2 is YYEEEE. Trimming pared 4 bases from V and 2 bases from J, leaving 22 bases between. The CDR3 has 17 residues. CDR3 nucleotide sequence: TGTGCCAGCAGCAAAGGCACAGGGTCTAGCGCCACCTACGAGCAGTACTTC. Encoded protein: CASSKGTGSSATYEQYF.

The chain joins TRBV5-6 to TRBJ2-1, with D perhaps matching TRBD1 (6 bases). The germline V gene has CDR1 SGHDT and CDR2 YYEEEE. This CDR3 has 17 amino acids. V was pared by 1 base and J by 8 bases, with 22 bases between. CDR3 in DNA: TGTGCCAGCAGCTTGCGGTCTTTCGGCAAACAGGGTTATGAGCAGTTCTTC. Its translation: CASSLRSFGKQGYEQFF.

The rearrangement joins TRBV7-9 to TRBJ1-5; D may be TRBD1 (5 bases). Trimming shortened V by 3 bases and J by 4 bases, and 10 bases separated the two germline ends. Germline loops: CDR1 SEHNR, CDR2 FQNEAQ (reference sequence). The length of the CDR3 is 14 residues. The CDR3 bases are TGTGCCAGCAGCTTCGTGGGGGGTAATCAGCCCCAGCATTTT. Its protein product is CASSFVGGNQPQHF.

V and J are TRBV6-5 and TRBJ1-5; D is ambiguous. Trimming cost V 7 bases and J 4 bases, with 8 bases left between them. Per germline, CDR1 MNHEY and CDR2 SVGAGI. This CDR3 is 12 amino acids long. Written as DNA, the CDR3 is TGTGCCAGCATGCGGAAGAATCAGCCCCAGCATTTT. Amino acid sequence: CASMRKNQPQHF.

The rearrangement uses TRBV5-6 and TRBJ2-5; possibly TRBD1 or TRBD2 for D (6 bases each). Trimming stripped 0 bases from V and 5 bases from J, with 14 bases between. The CDR3 contains 15 residues. Germline-derived CDR1 and CDR2 are SGHDT and YYEEEE. The CDR3 nucleotides read TGTGCCAGCAGCTTGGTTGGGGGGCCGTGGGAGACCCAGTACTTC. This translates into CASSLVGGPWETQYF. The full variable domain, completed using reference TRBV5-6 and TRBJ2-5, is DAGVTQSPTHLIKTRGQQVTLRCSPKSGHDTVSWYQQALGQGPQFIFQYYEEEERQRGNFPDRFSGHQFPNYSSELNVNALLLGDSALYLCASSLVGGPWETQYFGPGTRLLVL.

V and J are TRBV7-6 and TRBJ2-7, with D unclear. The V and J ends lost 4 bases and 5 bases respectively, with 9 bases between them. The CDR3 runs to 12 residues. Germline CDR1 and CDR2: SGHVS and FNYEAQ. The DNA for the CDR3 is TGTGCCAGCAGCTCTACATCCGACGAGCAGTACTTC. It codes for CASSSTSDEQYF. Drawing the rest from reference TRBV7-6 and TRBJ2-7, the complete variable domain is GAGVSQSPRYKVTKRGQDVALRCDPISGHVSLYWYRQALGQGPEFLTYFNYEAQQDKSGLPNDRFSAERPEGSISTLTIQRTEQRDSAMYRCASSSTSDEQYFGPGTRLTVT.

The rearrangement joins TRBV27 to TRBJ2-1; D may be TRBD2 (5 bases). The CDR3 length is 14 residues. From germline, CDR1 is MNHEY and CDR2 SMNVEV (reference sequence). V lost 7 bases and J 1 base, leaving 11 bases between the germline ends. DNA of the CDR3: TGTGCCAGCACTCGTCCGGGATCCTACAATGAGCAGTTCTTC. The encoded protein is CASTRPGSYNEQFF.

CDR3 in amino acids: CASSLAGAYNEQFF. The CDR3 DNA reads as TGTGCCAGCAGCTTGGCGGGGGCCTACAATGAGCAGTTCTTC. The rearrangement uses TRBV11-3 and TRBJ2-1, with TRBD2 matching over 7 bases. V shed 3 bases and J 2 bases; nucleotides not matched to a gene: 1. From germline, CDR1 is SGHNT and CDR2 YENEEA. The length of the CDR3 is 14 residues.

This chain joins TRBV18 and TRBJ2-5; the D gene could be TRBD1 or TRBD2 (6 bases each). The DNA end lines up better with TRBJ2-7; the J call may be wrong. CDR3 length equals 13 residues. Germline lookup yields CDR1 KGHSH and CDR2 LQKENI. The CDR3 loop is CASSRDTSYEQYF. The CDR3 region has the DNA TGTGCCAGCTCGCGGGACACGTCCTACGAGCAGTACTTC.

The chain carries TRBV19 and TRBJ2-7; D unclear. The CDR3 is 18 amino acids. Germline V gene lookup returns CDR1 LNHDA and CDR2 SQIVND (reference sequence). V lost 1 base, J lost 2 bases, and 21 bases lay in between. The CDR3 nucleotides are TGTGCCAGTAGTATAGGCGACGTCGGGCGTCCCTTAGCCTACGAGCAGTACTTC. It specifies CASSIGDVGRPLAYEQYF.

The J gene is TRBJ1-4, the V gene TRBV11-2, with D unresolved. In germline, CDR1 is SGHAT, CDR2 FQNNGV. There are 14 residues in the CDR3. V lost 2 bases, J lost 6 bases, and 10 bases lay in between. The CDR3 sequence is CASSLNWIDEKLFF. The CDR3 region has the DNA TGTGCCAGCAGCTTAAATTGGATTGATGAAAAACTGTTTTTT.

The chain couples TRBV28 to TRBJ2-1; D is perhaps TRBD2 (5 bases). CDR3 size: 11 residues. V dropped 7 bases and J dropped 5 bases, with 6 bases sitting between them. The germline V gene encodes CDR1 MDHEN and CDR2 SYDVKM. The CDR3 nucleotides are TGTGCCAGCAACGGGGACAATGAGCAGTTCTTC. It translates to CASNGDNEQFF.

V and J are TRBV7-2 and TRBJ2-7; D gene uncertain. The germline V and J ends were trimmed by 5 bases and 2 bases, with 13 bases remaining between them. The germline CDR1 and CDR2 sequences are SGHTA and FQGNSA. This CDR3 is built from 14 residues. The chain's CDR3 is CASSVPVSPYEQYF. The CDR3 DNA sequence: TGTGCCAGCAGCGTACCTGTAAGCCCCTACGAGCAGTACTTC.

The V gene is TRBV29-1, the J gene TRBJ2-7; tentatively, D is TRBD2 (6 bases). V lost 6 bases and J lost 1, with 10 bases in between. Germline V CDR1 and CDR2: SQVTM, ANQGSEA. The CDR3 totals 12 residues. The CDR3 loop is CSVGGNSYEQYF. In DNA, the CDR3 is TGCAGCGTCGGAGGGAATTCCTACGAGCAGTACTTC.

V gene TRBV7-3 combines with J gene TRBJ1-1; 7 bases are shared with TRBD1. V lost 5 bases, J lost 0 bases, and 3 bases stayed unmatched. CDR3 length equals 14 residues. The V gene's germline CDR1 is SGHTA and CDR2 FQGTGA. The CDR3 DNA sequence: TGTGCCAGCAGCCGACAGGGCTTGAACACTGAAGCTTTCTTT. Its protein is CASSRQGLNTEAFF. The full variable domain, rest sourced from reference TRBV7-3 and TRBJ1-1, is GAGVSQTPSNKVTEKGKYVELRCDPISGHTALYWYRQSLGQGPEFLIYFQGTGAADDSGLPNDRFFAVRPEGSVSTLKIQRTERGDSAVYLCASSRQGLNTEAFFGQGTRLTVV.

CDR3 residues: CASSGQGFRELFF. DNA of the CDR3: TGTGCCAGCAGTGGACAGGGTTTTCGGGAGCTGTTTTTT. V is TRBV2 and J is TRBJ2-2; TRBD1 aligns across 7 bases. CDR1 and CDR2 (germline): SNHLY, FYNNEI. This CDR3 comprises 13 residues. V shed 4 bases, J shed 9 bases, and the junction held 5 bases outside the gene matches.

The V gene is TRBV6-5, the J gene TRBJ1-5; no clear D gene. Germline-derived CDR1 and CDR2 are MNHEY and SVGAGI. The V end was cut by 0 bases, the J end by 3 bases, with 6 bases between. The CDR3 contains 14 residues. DNA of the CDR3: TGTGCCAGCAGTTACTCTCCGAACAATCAGCCCCAGCATTTT. This sequence encodes CASSYSPNNQPQHF.

V and J are TRBV15 and TRBJ1-2, with D possibly matching TRBD1 (5 bases). Germline V gene data show CDR1 as LNHNV and CDR2 as YYDKDF (reference sequence). This CDR3 has 13 residues. Trimming left V 3 bases short and J 6 bases short, with 11 bases between. CDR3 in DNA: TGTGCCACCAGCAGGGCAGCCAGGGATGGCTACACCTTC. It codes for CATSRAARDGYTF.

The chain employs TRBV20-1 and TRBJ2-7, with TRBD2 matching 7 bases. Germline V lookup: CDR1 DFQATT, CDR2 SNEGSKA (reference sequence). The CDR3 runs 11 residues. V lost 4 bases and J lost 9; bases outside the gene matches: 6. In nucleotides, the CDR3 is TGCAGTGCTATGGAACTAGCGACGCAGTACTTC. As protein: CSAMELATQYF.

The chain links TRBV25-1 to TRBJ1-3; 8 nucleotides match TRBD1. Trimming removed 2 bases from V and 4 bases from J; junction bases left unmatched: 10. The V gene's germline CDR1 is MGHDK and CDR2 SYGVNS. The CDR3 is 17 amino acids. CDR3 sequence: CASSEPDRGWLGNTIYF. The CDR3, as DNA: TGTGCCAGCAGTGAACCTGACAGGGGATGGCTCGGAAACACCATATATTTT.

J is TRBJ2-1 and V is TRBV2; 7 positions agree with TRBD2. The CDR3 is made up of 14 amino acids. V lost 8 bases to trimming and J lost 2 bases; unmatched junction nucleotides: 6. From germline, CDR1 is SNHLY and CDR2 FYNNEI. CDR3 in amino acids: CASSLARTYNEQFF. In DNA, the CDR3 is TGTGCCAGCTCACTAGCGAGAACCTACAATGAGCAGTTCTTC.

The V call is TRBV11-1, the J call TRBJ2-2; possible D gene TRBD2, 5 bases. This CDR3 comprises 16 residues. Germline lookup yields CDR1 SGHAT and CDR2 FQDESV (reference sequence). Between the trimmed V and J ends, which lost 4 bases and 7 bases, there was a span of 19 bases. CDR3: CASSSRGSGGGGELFF. The CDR3 DNA is TGTGCCAGCAGCTCCCGGGGATCAGGCGGCGGCGGGGAGCTGTTTTTT. Together with reference TRBV11-1 and TRBJ2-2, the CDR3 gives the full variable domain: EAEVAQSPRYKITEKSQAVAFWCDPISGHATLYWYRQILGQGPELLVQFQDESVVDDSQLPKDRFSAERLKGVDSTLKIQPAELGDSAMYLCASSSRGSGGGGELFFGEGSRLTVL.

This clone has a handful of counts. The CDR3 DNA is TGTGCCAGCAGGGGGACAGGGGGTACTCAGCCCCAGCATTTT. It yields the protein CASRGTGGTQPQHF. This sequence joins TRBV2 and TRBJ1-5; 11 nucleotides align to TRBD1. The CDR3 is 14 residues long. V was clipped by 6 bases and J by 6 bases; unmatched bases: 4. Per germline, CDR1 SNHLY and CDR2 FYNNEI.

This chain joins TRBV5-1 and TRBJ2-7, with a possible D match to TRBD2 (5 bases). Trimming left V 0 bases short and J 2 bases short, with 9 bases between. Germline CDR1 and CDR2: SGHRS and YFSETQ. CDR3 length equals 14 residues. In nucleotides, the CDR3 is TGCGCCAGCAGCTTGGACGGGATCCCCTACGAGCAGTACTTC. It yields the protein CASSLDGIPYEQYF. Combining the CDR3 with reference TRBV5-1 and TRBJ2-7 gives the whole variable domain KAGVTQTPRYLIKTRGQQVTLSCSPISGHRSVSWYQQTPGQGLQFLFEYFSETQRNKGNFPGRFSGRQFSNSRSEMNVSTLELGDSALYLCASSLDGIPYEQYFGPGTRLTVT.

This sequence joins TRBV19 and TRBJ2-2; possible D gene TRBD1, 6 bases. The germline V gene has CDR1 LNHDA and CDR2 SQIVND (reference sequence). The CDR3 extends over 14 amino acids. V was trimmed by 7 bases and J by 3 bases, leaving 12 bases between them. The CDR3 DNA is TGTGCCAGTAATCATGGGGGCGACACCGGGGAGCTGTTTTTT. Residues: CASNHGGDTGELFF.

CDR3: CASSLDQTSGKLRGVTQYF. The CDR3 coding sequence is TGTGCCAGCAGCTTAGATCAGACTAGCGGGAAATTAAGAGGTGTGACCCAGTACTTC. This chain uses TRBV11-3 with TRBJ2-5; 11 bases match TRBD2. The germline V gene encodes CDR1 SGHNT and CDR2 YENEEA. This CDR3 comprises 19 residues. V shed 0 bases and J 7 bases; nucleotides not matched to a gene: 16.

J is TRBJ2-7 and V is TRBV29-1; tentatively, D is TRBD1 (6 bases). Germline values: CDR1 SQVTM, CDR2 ANQGSEA. V lost 4 bases to trimming and J lost 3 bases, with 13 bases between them. The CDR3 extends over 13 amino acids. CDR3 region: CSVVQDRHYEQYF. In nucleotides, the CDR3 is TGCAGCGTTGTGCAGGACAGACACTACGAGCAGTACTTC.